The source of this T cell receptor beta chain is a study of regulatory T cells in long-lasting Graves disease. The junction had 12 bases not matched to a gene; V was cut back by 7 bases and J by 7 bases. The length of the CDR3 is 15 residues. The germline V gene encodes CDR1 MGHDK and CDR2 SYGVNS. This clonotype was counted only a few times. With iRepertoire HTBI primers and Arm-PCR of CDR3 regions, TCR beta libraries were built. TCRdb independently ran MiXCR on the multiplex PCR reads; one entry per CDR3 protein. The repertoire holds about 540,000 distinct CDR3 sequences, 13% seen once, with roughly 9.7% in the top ten. Time point specified: newly diagnosed GD, antithyroid drugs for less than 3 months. The TCR library was made from RNA that had been extracted from PBMCs in TRIzol. These sequences were also reported in another study, on T cells in Graves' hyperthyroidism and ophthalmopathy.

This clonotype originated in a man in his thirties or forties with Graves disease. The chain recombines TRBV25-1 with TRBJ1-1; 10 nucleotides line up with TRBD1. This material consisted of peripheral blood mononuclear cells (PBMCs), taken at new diagnosis, from a patient treated with antithyroid drugs. The CDR3 is CASTPGGQGGFEAFF. In DNA, the CDR3 is TGTGCCAGCACACCGGGCGGACAGGGGGGGTTTGAAGCTTTCTTT.